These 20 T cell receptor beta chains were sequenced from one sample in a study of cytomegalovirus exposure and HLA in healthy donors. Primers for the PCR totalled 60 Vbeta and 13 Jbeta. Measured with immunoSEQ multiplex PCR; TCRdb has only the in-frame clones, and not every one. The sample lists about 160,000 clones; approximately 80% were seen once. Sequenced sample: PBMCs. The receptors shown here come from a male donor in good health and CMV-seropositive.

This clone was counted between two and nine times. Here the CDR3 DNA reads TGTGCCAGCGCCATACTAGCACCGGGGGCCTACGAGCAGTACTTC. This translates into CASAILAPGAYEQYF. The chain carries TRBV27 and TRBJ2-7; maybe TRBD2 (6 bases). V dropped 8 bases and J dropped 2 bases, with 19 bases sitting between them. The CDR3 sequence is 15 residues long. The germline V gene encodes CDR1 MNHEY and CDR2 SMNVEV (reference sequence).

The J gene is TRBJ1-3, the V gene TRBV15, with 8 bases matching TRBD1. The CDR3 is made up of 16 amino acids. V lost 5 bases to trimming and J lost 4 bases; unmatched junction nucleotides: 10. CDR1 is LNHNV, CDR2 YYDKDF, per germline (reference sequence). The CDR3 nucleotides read TGTGCCACCAGCGGACCCCAACAGGGGGAAGGAAACACCATATATTTT. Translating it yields CATSGPQQGEGNTIYF.

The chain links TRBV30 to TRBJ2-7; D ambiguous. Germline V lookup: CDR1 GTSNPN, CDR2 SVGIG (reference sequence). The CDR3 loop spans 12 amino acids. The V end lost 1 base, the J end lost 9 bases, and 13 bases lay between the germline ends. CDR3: CAWSALRVVQYF. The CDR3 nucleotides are TGTGCCTGGAGTGCCCTACGGGTAGTGCAGTACTTC.

CDR3 sequence (DNA): TGTGCCAGCAGTGAAACAGCGGGAGGCCGCGGGGACGAGCAGTACTTC. This gives the protein CASSETAGGRGDEQYF. The chain employs TRBV6-1 and TRBJ2-7, with 9 bases matching TRBD2. V lost 2 bases and J lost 5; bases outside the gene matches: 10. This CDR3 contains 16 residues. CDR1 MNHNS and CDR2 SASEGT come from the germline V gene.

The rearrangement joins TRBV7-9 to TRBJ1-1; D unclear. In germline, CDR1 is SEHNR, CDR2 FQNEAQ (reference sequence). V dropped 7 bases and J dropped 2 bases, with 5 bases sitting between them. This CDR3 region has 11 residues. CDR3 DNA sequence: TGTGCCAGCACAGAAAACACTGAAGCTTTCTTT. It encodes CASTENTEAFF.

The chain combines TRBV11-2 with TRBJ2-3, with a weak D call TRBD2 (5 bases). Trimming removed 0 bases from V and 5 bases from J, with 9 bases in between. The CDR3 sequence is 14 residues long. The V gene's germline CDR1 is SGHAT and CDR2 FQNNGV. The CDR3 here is CASSLDRRRDTQYF. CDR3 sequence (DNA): TGTGCCAGCAGCTTAGATCGGAGGCGAGATACGCAGTATTTT. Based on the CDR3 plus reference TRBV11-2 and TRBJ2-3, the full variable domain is EAGVAQSPRYKIIEKRQSVAFWCNPISGHATLYWYQQILGQGPKLLIQFQNNGVVDDSQLPKDRFSAERLKGVDSTLKIQPAKLEDSAVYLCASSLDRRRDTQYFGPGTRLTVL.

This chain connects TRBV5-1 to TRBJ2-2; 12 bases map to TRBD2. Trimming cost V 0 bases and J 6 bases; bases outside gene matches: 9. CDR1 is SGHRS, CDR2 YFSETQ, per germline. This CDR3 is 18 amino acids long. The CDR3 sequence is CASSLAPPTSGSAGELFF. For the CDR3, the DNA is TGCGCCAGCAGCTTGGCCCCCCCGACTAGCGGGAGTGCCGGGGAGCTGTTTTTT.

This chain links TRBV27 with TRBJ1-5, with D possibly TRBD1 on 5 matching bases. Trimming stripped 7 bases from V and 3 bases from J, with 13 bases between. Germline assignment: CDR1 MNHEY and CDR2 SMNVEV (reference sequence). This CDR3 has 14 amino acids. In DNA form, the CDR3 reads TGTGCCAGCAACCCCGGACATTCCAATCAGCCCCAGCATTTT. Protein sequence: CASNPGHSNQPQHF.

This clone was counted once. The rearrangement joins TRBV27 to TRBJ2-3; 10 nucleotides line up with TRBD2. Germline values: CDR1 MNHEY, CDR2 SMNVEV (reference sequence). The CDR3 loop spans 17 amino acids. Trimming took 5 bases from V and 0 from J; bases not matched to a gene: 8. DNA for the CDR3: TGTGCCAGCAGTGGAGACAGGACTAGCGGTAGCACAGATACGCAGTATTTT. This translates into CASSGDRTSGSTDTQYF.

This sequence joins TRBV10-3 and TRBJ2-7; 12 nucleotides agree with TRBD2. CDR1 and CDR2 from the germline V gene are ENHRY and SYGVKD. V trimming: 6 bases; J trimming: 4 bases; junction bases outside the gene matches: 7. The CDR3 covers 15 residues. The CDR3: CAIRETSGSTYEQYF. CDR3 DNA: TGTGCCATCAGGGAGACTAGCGGGAGTACATACGAGCAGTACTTC.

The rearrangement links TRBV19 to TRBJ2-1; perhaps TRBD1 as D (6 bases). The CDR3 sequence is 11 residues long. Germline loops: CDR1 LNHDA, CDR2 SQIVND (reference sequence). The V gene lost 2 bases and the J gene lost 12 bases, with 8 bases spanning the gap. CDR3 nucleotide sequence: TGTGCCAGTAGTATACTAGGGGGGCAGTTCTTC. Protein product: CASSILGGQFF.

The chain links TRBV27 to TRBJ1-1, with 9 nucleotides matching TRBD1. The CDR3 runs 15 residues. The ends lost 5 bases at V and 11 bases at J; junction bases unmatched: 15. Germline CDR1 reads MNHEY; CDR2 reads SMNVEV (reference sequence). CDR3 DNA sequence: TGTGCCAGCAGTCCCTATACAGGGGGCGATGGGGGCGCTTTCTTT. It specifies CASSPYTGGDGGAFF.

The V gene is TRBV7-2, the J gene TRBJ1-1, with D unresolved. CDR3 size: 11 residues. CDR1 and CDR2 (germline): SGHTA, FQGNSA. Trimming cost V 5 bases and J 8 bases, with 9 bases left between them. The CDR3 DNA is TGTGCCAGCAGCCCCCTTTTGGAAGCTTTCTTT. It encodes CASSPLLEAFF.

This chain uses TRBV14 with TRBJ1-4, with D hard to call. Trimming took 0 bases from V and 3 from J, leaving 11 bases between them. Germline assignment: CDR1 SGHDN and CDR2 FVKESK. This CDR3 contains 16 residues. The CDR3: CASSQDQPRANEKLFF. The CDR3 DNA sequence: TGTGCCAGCAGCCAAGATCAGCCGCGGGCTAATGAAAAACTGTTTTTT. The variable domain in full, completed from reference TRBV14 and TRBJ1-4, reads EAGVTQFPSHSVIEKGQTVTLRCDPISGHDNLYWYRRVMGKEIKFLLHFVKESKQDESGMPNNRFLAERTGGTYSTLKVQPAELEDSGVYFCASSQDQPRANEKLFFGSGTQLSVL.

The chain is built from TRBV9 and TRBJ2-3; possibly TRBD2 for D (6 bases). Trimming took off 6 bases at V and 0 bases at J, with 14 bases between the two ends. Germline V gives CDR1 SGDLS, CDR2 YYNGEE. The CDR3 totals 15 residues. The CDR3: CASIPGETSTDTQYF. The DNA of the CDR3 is TGTGCCAGCATCCCGGGGGAGACTAGCACAGATACGCAGTATTTT.

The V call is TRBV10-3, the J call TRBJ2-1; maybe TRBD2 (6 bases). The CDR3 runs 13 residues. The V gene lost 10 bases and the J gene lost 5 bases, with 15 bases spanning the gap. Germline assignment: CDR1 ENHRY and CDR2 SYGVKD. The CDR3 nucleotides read TGTGCCACCCAAAGGGACTTAGACAATGAGCAGTTCTTC. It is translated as CATQRDLDNEQFF.

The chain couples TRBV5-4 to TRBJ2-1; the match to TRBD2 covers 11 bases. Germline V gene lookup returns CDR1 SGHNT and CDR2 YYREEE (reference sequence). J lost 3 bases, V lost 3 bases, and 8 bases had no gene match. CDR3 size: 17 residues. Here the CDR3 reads CASSSPGLADYYNEQFF. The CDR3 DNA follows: TGTGCCAGCAGCTCCCCGGGACTAGCGGATTACTACAATGAGCAGTTCTTC.

DNA of the CDR3: TGTGCCAGCAGCTTAGCCCCAGGGGCGACTGAAGCTTTCTTT. Translating gives CASSLAPGATEAFF. This rearrangement joins TRBV7-2 to TRBJ1-1; tentatively, D is TRBD1 (6 bases). The CDR3 has 14 amino acids. Germline V lookup: CDR1 SGHTA, CDR2 FQGNSA. V lost 0 bases to trimming and J lost 5 bases, with 10 bases between them.

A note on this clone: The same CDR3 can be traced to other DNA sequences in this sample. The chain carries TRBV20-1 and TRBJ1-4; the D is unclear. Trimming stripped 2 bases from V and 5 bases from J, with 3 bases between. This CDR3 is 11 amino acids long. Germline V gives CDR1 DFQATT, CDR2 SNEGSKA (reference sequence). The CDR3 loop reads CSARLNEKLFF. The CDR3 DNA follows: TGCAGTGCTAGACTAAATGAAAAACTGTTTTTT.

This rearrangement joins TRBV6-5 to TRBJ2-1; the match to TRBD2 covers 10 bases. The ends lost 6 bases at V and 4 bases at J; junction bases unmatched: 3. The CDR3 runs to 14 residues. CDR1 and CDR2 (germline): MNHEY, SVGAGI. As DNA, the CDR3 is TGTGCCAGCAGCTGGACTAGCGGTTACAATGAGCAGTTCTTC. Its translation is CASSWTSGYNEQFF.